This is a list of T cell receptor beta chains from one sample in a study of neurological immune-mediated disorders. TCRdb itself ran the 5' RACE reads through MiXCR, one entry per CDR3 protein. The sample contains fewer than 20,000 distinct CDR3 sequences, around 28% of which appear only once. The sample taken for sequencing was PBMCs. The receptors stem from a man between 45 and 60 years old with HTLV-1-associated myelopathy (HAM/TSP). Both conserved end residues are part of each CDR3. The D gene is left open where the match is weak. Clone sizes are given selectively: once, few, many, or a class where the clone is expanded.

cdr3_aa	cdr3_nt	d_call	j_call	clone_size	v_call
CASSLRTGPTEKLFF	TGTGCCAGCAGCCTTAGGACAGGGCCTACTGAAAAACTGTTTTTT	TRBD1	TRBJ1-4	-	TRBV11-2
CASSYDRASTGELFF	TGTGCCAGCAGCTATGACAGAGCCTCTACCGGGGAGCTGTTTTTT	-	TRBJ2-2	medium-sized	TRBV7-9
CASSLAPNTDTQYF	TGCGCCAGCAGCTTGGCCCCTAACACAGATACGCAGTATTTT	-	TRBJ2-3	once	TRBV5-1
CATRPNGRHGYTF	TGTGCCACCAGGCCAAACGGACGTCATGGCTACACCTTC	-	TRBJ1-2	few	TRBV15
CASSLNVQETQYF	TGTGCCAGCTCACTGAACGTCCAAGAGACCCAGTACTTC	-	TRBJ2-5	-	TRBV18
CSASLAGGPQYF	TGCAGTGCTTCACTAGCGGGGGGCCCGCAGTACTTC	TRBD2	TRBJ2-7	-	TRBV20-1
CIGLLAGVKTQYF	TGCATCGGGCTACTAGCGGGGGTGAAGACCCAGTACTTC	TRBD2	TRBJ2-5	once	TRBV29-1
CSARAGTQNYGYTF	TGCAGTGCTAGAGCCGGGACACAGAACTATGGCTACACCTTC	-	TRBJ1-2	-	TRBV20-1
CASSQDLVSDEQFF	TGCGCCAGCAGCCAAGATTTAGTTTCCGATGAGCAGTTCTTC	-	TRBJ2-1	few	TRBV4-1
CASSLFQGATNEQFF	TGCGCCAGCAGCTTGTTTCAGGGGGCAACGAATGAGCAGTTCTTC	TRBD1	TRBJ2-1	-	TRBV5-1
CSARAQAGREPDTQYF	TGCAGTGCTAGAGCGCAAGCGGGGCGGGAGCCAGATACGCAGTATTTT	TRBD2	TRBJ2-3	-	TRBV20-1
CATSDPSGGRSYNEQFF	TGTGCCACCAGTGACCCATCCGGGGGGCGCTCCTACAATGAGCAGTTCTTC	-	TRBJ2-1	-	TRBV24-1
CASSQDVWDRGSPLHF	TGCGCCAGCAGCCAAGATGTGTGGGACAGGGGTTCACCCCTCCACTTT	TRBD1	TRBJ1-6	-	TRBV4-1
CASSLVAETYNEQFF	TGCGCCAGCAGCTTGGTAGCGGAAACCTACAATGAGCAGTTCTTC	-	TRBJ2-1	few	TRBV5-1
CSARKGSYGYTF	TGCAGTGCTAGAAAGGGAAGCTATGGCTACACCTTC	-	TRBJ1-2	-	TRBV20-1
CASTLGQGALQPQHF	TGTGCCAGCACCCTGGGACAGGGGGCTCTGCAGCCCCAGCATTTT	TRBD1	TRBJ1-5	-	TRBV12-3/TRBV12-4
CASSDPRTVSGNTIYF	TGTGCCAGCAGTGATCCTCGGACAGTCTCTGGAAACACCATATATTTT	-	TRBJ1-3	-	TRBV6-1